The 11 T cell receptor beta chains given below trace back to one sample, sequenced in a study of tumor-infiltrating lymphocytes in primary liver carcinoma listed by TCRdb under 2017. RNA from unsorted whole blood was extracted with TRIzol reagent, and germline DNA was obtained with the DNeasy Blood & Tissue kit. The sequencer was an Illumina HiSeq 2500. Using a constant-region primer and ProtoScript II reverse transcriptase, TCRbeta-specific cDNA was reverse-transcribed from about 460 ng total RNA. Three nested multiplex PCR rounds, following a slightly modified ARM-PCR procedure, were used to build the TCRbeta libraries. Each of the first two PCR rounds ran for around 9 cycles and used multiplex TRBV1-TRBV30 forward primers together with a Cbeta reverse primer. The public sequencing data were trimmed at Q25 with fastp and processed into clonotypes with MiXCR by TCRdb, which kept only in-frame beta chains. For every CDR3 protein sequence, its rows merge into one entry that carries the most common genes and DNA. The table for this sample lists almost 200,000 distinct CDR3 sequences; 65% of them were counted only once. 7% to 8.5% of the sample is held by the ten biggest clonotypes.

Sequenced input: peripheral blood. These TCRs come from a woman between 55 and 75 years old with primary liver carcinoma and hepatitis B virus infection.

In the case of this clonotype: The junction shows a germline mismatch at one end, possibly a read error. This chain joins TRBV12-3 or TRBV12-4 and TRBJ1-5, with 8 bases fitting TRBD1. The CDR3 runs to 16 residues. In DNA, the CDR3 is TGTGGCAGCAGTTTACAGGGGGTGGACAACAATCAGCCCCAGCATTTT. As protein: CGSSLQGVDNNQPQHF.

For this clonotype: Likely a read error: the CDR3 ends without its conserved phenylalanine or tryptophan. The chain has TRBV19 and TRBJ2-3, with 7 positions matching TRBD1. There are 16 residues in the CDR3. CDR1 is LNHDA and CDR2 is SQIVND in the germline V gene (reference sequence). Trimming at V came to 0 bases and at J to 6 bases, leaving 9 bases not matched to a gene. The CDR3 loop reads CASSIDLQGIRDTQYL. CDR3 in DNA: TGTGCCAGTAGTATAGATCTACAGGGGATCAGGGATACGCAGTATCTT.

In regard to this clonotype: Since a much larger clone is just one base distant, this may be a read error. The chain employs TRBV11-2 and TRBJ2-5, with D perhaps matching TRBD2 (6 bases). This CDR3 region has 16 residues. Looked up from germline, CDR1 is SGHAT and CDR2 is FQNNGV. This CDR3 is CASSQTRDFPEEAQYF. The CDR3, as DNA: TGTGCCAGCAGCCAGACCCGGGACTTCCCCGAAGAGGCCCAGTACTTC.

Comments on this clonotype: Mismatch with germline at one junction end may stem from a read error. The rearrangement links TRBV19 to TRBJ2-7; D not resolved. CDR1 and CDR2 (germline): LNHDA, SQIVND (reference sequence). The CDR3 runs to 15 residues. CDR3 sequence (DNA): TGTGCCAGTAGTATAGATCGAGGCATTGAGGACGAGCAGTACTTT. This encodes CASSIDRGIEDEQYF.

About this clonotype: A single base separates this from a much larger clone, so it may be a read error. The chain uses TRBV7-8 and TRBJ2-2, with 7 bases identical to TRBD2. Germline trimming cut 1 base from V and 7 bases from J; bases unmatched to any gene: 9. The germline gives CDR1 SGHVS, CDR2 FQNEAQ. The CDR3 length is 16 residues. The CDR3 reads CASSLVAGASIGELFF. For the CDR3, the DNA is TGTGCCAGCAGCTTAGTCGCGGGAGCTAGTATCGGGGAGCTGTTTTTT.

CDR3 residues: CASSVWGAGAGDTQYF. The CDR3 coding sequence is TGTGCCAGCAGCGTCTGGGGTGCGGGAGCGGGAGATACGCAGTATTTT. V and J are TRBV4-2 and TRBJ2-3; 7 bases are shared with TRBD2. The CDR3 loop spans 16 amino acids. CDR1 and CDR2 from the germline V gene are LGHNA and YNFKEQ. Trimming removed 5 bases from V and 5 bases from J; junction bases left unmatched: 13.

This clonotype was detected many times. The chain joins TRBV4-2 to TRBJ2-3; possible D gene TRBD2, 6 bases. Germline lookup yields CDR1 LGHNA and CDR2 YNFKEQ. The CDR3 has 14 residues. Trimming removed 5 bases at V and 7 bases at J, with 16 bases between. The chain's CDR3 is CASSARDSEHTQYF. For the CDR3, the DNA is TGTGCCAGCAGCGCTCGGGACTCCGAACATACGCAGTATTTT.

Points on this clonotype: Since no conserved phenylalanine or tryptophan closes the CDR3, a read error is the likely cause. The rearrangement links TRBV11-2 to TRBJ2-7; possible D gene TRBD1, 7 bases. The V gene's germline CDR1 is SGHAT and CDR2 FQNNGV. The CDR3 totals 14 residues. CDR3 amino acids: CTSSLVQGGYEQYL. As DNA, the CDR3 is TGTACCAGCAGCTTAGTTCAGGGGGGCTACGAGCAGTACTTA.

Notes on this clonotype: A much larger clone sits a single nucleotide away, making a read error possible. The chain uses TRBV12-3 or TRBV12-4 and TRBJ2-7, with a weak D call TRBD1 (7 bases). V lost 3 bases, J lost 8 bases, and 17 bases lay in between. This CDR3 is 14 amino acids long. CDR3: CASSLWQGEAKQYF. CDR3 DNA: TGTGCCAGCAGTTTGTGGCAGGGGGAGGCCAAGCAGTACTTC.

This clonotype has only a few counts. The rearrangement uses TRBV6-6 and TRBJ1-4, with TRBD1 as a possible D gene (5 bases). This CDR3 has 16 amino acids. Germline-derived CDR1 and CDR2 are MNHNY and SVGAGI (reference sequence). Between the trimmed V and J ends, which lost 0 bases and 3 bases, there was a span of 11 bases. CDR3 in DNA: TGTGCCAGCAGTTACTCATTCTCGGGGGCTAATGAAAAACTGTTTTTT. It is translated as CASSYSFSGANEKLFF.

This clonotype was detected ten times or more. The genes are TRBV6-5 and TRBJ2-3; 8 bases are shared with TRBD1. The CDR3 covers 15 residues. Germline V CDR1 and CDR2: MNHEY, SVGAGI. V was pared by 5 bases and J by 6 bases, with 10 bases of the junction left unmatched. The CDR3, as DNA: TGTGCCAGCAGTCCCCGGGACAGGCGAAGCGATACGCAGTATTTT. This translates into CASSPRDRRSDTQYF.